This note documents a single T cell receptor beta chain sequence. Its cognate antigen is unknown. Unique molecular identifiers had been added to the TCR beta cDNA libraries. TCRdb re-derived calls from the PCR reads in MiXCR, one entry per CDR3 protein. The table lists hundreds of thousands of distinct CDR3 sequences, 44% of them singletons. This sample stems from a study of post-analysis software for immune sequencing data. Between the trimmed V and J ends, which lost 6 bases and 8 bases, there was a span of 17 bases. The germline CDR1 and CDR2 sequences are DFQATT and SNEGSKA (reference sequence). The CDR3 sequence is 13 residues long. Notes on the study in general: There were about five TRBV segments more frequent in patients than controls, and TRBV5-6, TRBV5-1 and TRBV20-1 were among them. Among multiple sclerosis patients, normalized Chao1 diversity was significantly below that of controls.

V and J are TRBV20-1 and TRBJ2-1, with a weak D call TRBD2 (6 bases). The sequenced sample consisted of blood. The clonotype was recovered from a girl between 10 and 17 years old with multiple sclerosis. The CDR3 DNA follows: TGCAGTGCCGTAGAGGGAGGCCGCGATGAGCAGTTCTTC. It yields the protein CSAVEGGRDEQFF.